Listed below are T cell receptor beta chains from one sample, sequenced in a study of blood T cells in healthy people across ages. MiXCR, run by TCRdb on the 5' RACE reads, gives a single entry per CDR3 protein. The repertoire has under 2 million distinct CDR3 sequences, approximately 32% of them found once; the top ten carry about 10%. The sequenced sample consisted of blood. Receptors originate from a woman in her 30s in good health. Both conserved end residues are part of each CDR3. A D gene is named only where the DNA matches it firmly. Clone size is not always given. Where it is, it says once, few, many or a class for expanded clones.

len	d_gene	abundance	j_gene	v_gene	CDR3aa	CDR3nt
14	-	few	TRBJ2-7	TRBV28	CASSYPGSAYEQYF	TGTGCCAGCAGTTACCCGGGGTCGGCCTACGAGCAGTACTTC
11	-	-	TRBJ2-1	TRBV20-1	CSADSLGEQFF	TGCAGTGCAGACAGTCTGGGGGAGCAGTTCTTC
19	TRBD2	-	TRBJ2-1	TRBV5-1	CASSPLKGTISSSYNEQFF	TGCGCCAGCAGCCCTCTTAAAGGGACTATTTCGAGCTCCTACAATGAGCAGTTCTTC
13	-	-	TRBJ2-3	TRBV20-1	CSAELGGRDTQYF	TGCAGTGCTGAACTTGGGGGGCGGGATACGCAGTATTTT
15	TRBD1	few	TRBJ2-3	TRBV9	CASSAGQSSTDTQYF	TGTGCCAGCAGCGCGGGACAGTCTAGCACAGATACGCAGTATTTT
13	-	-	TRBJ1-4	TRBV19	CARSRWTNEKLFF	TGTGCGAGGTCCCGTTGGACTAATGAAAAACTGTTTTTT
15	-	few	TRBJ2-1	TRBV24-1	CATSDPRSSYNEQFF	TGTGCCACCAGTGATCCGAGGAGCTCCTACAATGAGCAGTTCTTC
16	TRBD1	-	TRBJ1-2	TRBV27	CASSSFGQGQGYGYTF	TGTGCCAGCAGTTCTTTTGGACAGGGGCAGGGGTATGGCTACACCTTC
16	-	few	TRBJ2-3	TRBV27	CASRRPQGLSTDTQYF	TGTGCCAGCAGGCGTCCACAGGGACTAAGCACAGATACGCAGTATTTT
12	-	-	TRBJ2-5	TRBV7-9	CASRNNGETQYF	TGTGCCAGCAGAAATAATGGGGAGACCCAGTACTTC
14	TRBD1	-	TRBJ2-1	TRBV11-3	CASSLDGAGGEQFF	TGTGCCAGCAGCTTAGATGGGGCAGGGGGTGAGCAGTTCTTC
14	TRBD1	-	TRBJ2-1	TRBV24-1	CATSSRDRESEQFF	TGTGCCACCAGTAGCCGGGACAGGGAAAGTGAGCAGTTCTTC
15	TRBD2	many	TRBJ2-7	TRBV5-5	CASSLGGGGSYEQYF	TGTGCCAGCAGCTTGGGGGGCGGGGGGTCCTACGAGCAGTACTTC
15	TRBD1	few	TRBJ1-5	TRBV29-1	CSVRTGGEGNQPQHF	TGCAGCGTTCGGACAGGGGGCGAGGGCAATCAGCCCCAGCATTTT
18	TRBD1	-	TRBJ1-2	TRBV27	CASSLSILRTGKPYGYTF	TGTGCCAGCAGTTTATCTATCCTCCGGACAGGGAAGCCCTATGGCTACACCTTC
13	TRBD1	-	TRBJ1-2	TRBV27	CTSSLSNRGGYTF	TGTACCAGCAGTTTGTCAAACAGGGGTGGCTACACCTTC
15	-	-	TRBJ1-5	TRBV20-1	CSARVVARRDQPQHF	TGCAGTGCTAGAGTGGTGGCCAGGCGAGATCAGCCCCAGCATTTT
13	-	-	TRBJ2-7	TRBV30	CAWRRGQLYEQYF	TGTGCCTGGAGAAGAGGACAGCTATACGAGCAGTACTTC
17	-	-	TRBJ2-3	TRBV20-1	CSASEDTRITSTDTQYF	TGCAGTGCTAGTGAGGACACACGCATTACTAGCACAGATACGCAGTATTTT
15	-	-	TRBJ2-1	TRBV20-1	CSADDSGGGADEQFF	TGCAGTGCTGACGACAGCGGAGGGGGCGCGGATGAGCAGTTCTTC
14	-	few	TRBJ1-1	TRBV13	CASSPKGPNTEAFF	TGTGCCAGCAGCCCTAAGGGTCCGAACACTGAAGCTTTCTTT
14	-	few	TRBJ1-1	TRBV10-3	CAISESVRNTEAFF	TGTGCCATCAGTGAGTCGGTACGGAACACTGAAGCTTTCTTT
16	TRBD2	-	TRBJ2-3	TRBV20-1	CSARGLAGGPVDTQYF	TGCAGTGCTAGAGGGCTAGCGGGAGGGCCGGTAGATACGCAGTATTTT
13	TRBD1	-	TRBJ1-2	TRBV27	CASSIDRGGGYTF	TGTGCCAGCAGTATCGACAGGGGTGGTGGCTACACCTTC
15	-	few	TRBJ2-3	TRBV30	CAWSVIQVSTDTQYF	TGTGCCTGGAGTGTAATCCAGGTTAGCACAGATACGCAGTATTTT
11	-	many	TRBJ2-7	TRBV2	CASSAAYEQYF	TGTGCCAGCAGCGCCGCCTACGAGCAGTACTTC
13	-	many	TRBJ2-7	TRBV18	CASSFDTTYEQYF	TGTGCCAGCTCATTCGACACCACCTACGAGCAGTACTTC
12	TRBD1	few	TRBJ2-7	TRBV29-1	CSVETGGPEQYF	TGCAGCGTTGAGACAGGGGGCCCCGAGCAGTACTTC
16	-	few	TRBJ2-7	TRBV27	CASSKNLRTAYYEQYF	TGTGCCAGCAGCAAAAATCTAAGGACGGCCTACTACGAGCAGTACTTC
16	TRBD2	-	TRBJ2-1	TRBV19	CASSIGLAGFDNEQFF	TGTGCCAGTAGTATCGGACTAGCGGGCTTTGACAATGAGCAGTTCTTC
16	-	few	TRBJ2-5	TRBV6-2/TRBV6-3	CASRGPSGSTQETQYF	TGTGCCAGCAGAGGTCCGTCGGGGTCAACCCAAGAGACCCAGTACTTC
15	-	-	TRBJ1-5	TRBV20-1	CSARDGVYSNRPQHF	TGCAGCGCTAGAGATGGAGTTTATAGCAATCGGCCCCAGCATTTT
14	TRBD1	-	TRBJ1-4	TRBV2	CASRIQGENEKLFF	TGTGCCAGCAGAATCCAGGGGGAGAATGAAAAACTGTTTTTT
16	-	few	TRBJ2-1	TRBV7-4	CASSPEGGGPNNEQFF	TGTGCCAGCAGCCCTGAGGGAGGGGGGCCTAACAATGAGCAGTTCTTC
15	TRBD2	-	TRBJ2-3	TRBV9	CASSAGTSGGNTQYF	TGTGCCAGCAGCGCCGGGACTAGCGGAGGAAATACGCAGTATTTT
12	TRBD1	-	TRBJ2-1	TRBV30	CAGTGPYNEQFF	TGTGCCGGGACAGGTCCCTACAATGAGCAGTTCTTC
14	-	few	TRBJ2-3	TRBV12-3/TRBV12-4	CASTGGVFGDTQYF	TGTGCCAGCACCGGAGGGGTTTTTGGGGATACGCAGTATTTT
16	TRBD2	-	TRBJ2-5	TRBV6-2/TRBV6-3	CASRLAGGSAGATQYF	TGTGCCAGCAGGCTAGCGGGGGGCTCGGCCGGGGCGACCCAGTACTTC
15	-	-	TRBJ2-1	TRBV14	CASSQEITKYNEQFF	TGTGCCAGCAGCCAAGAGATTACTAAGTACAATGAGCAGTTCTTC